The rows below give T cell receptor beta chains drawn from one sample of a study of CD8 T cells in Susac syndrome. TCRdb re-analysed the immunoSEQ multiplex PCR reads in MiXCR, keeping a single row per CDR3 protein. The sample carries about 210,000 distinct CDR3 sequences, approximately 94% recorded once. Sequenced input: CD4+ T cells from PBMCs. The receptor set was obtained from a human donor with Susac syndrome. The CDR3 runs from the conserved cysteine through the conserved F or W. The D gene is left open where the match is weak. Only some rows state a clone size, as once, few, many or a class for expanded clones.

J gene,D gene,clone size,V gene,CDR3 protein,CDR3 DNA
TRBJ2-5,TRBD1,NA,TRBV9,CASSASGTGETQYF,TGTGCCAGCAGCGCGTCCGGGACAGGGGAGACCCAGTACTTC
TRBJ1-6,TRBD1,NA,TRBV5-1,CASSLSGTGRSPLHF,TGCGCCAGCAGCTTGTCAGGGACAGGGCGATCACCCCTCCACTTT
TRBJ1-4,TRBD1,NA,TRBV5-4,CASSPQGREKLFF,TGTGCCAGCAGCCCACAGGGGAGGGAAAAACTGTTTTTT
TRBJ2-2,NA,NA,TRBV11-2,CASNYANTGELFF,TGTGCCAGCAATTACGCGAACACCGGGGAGCTGTTTTTT
TRBJ2-5,TRBD1,NA,TRBV7-8,CASSFNRGGKETQYF,TGTGCCAGCAGCTTTAACAGGGGTGGGAAAGAGACCCAGTACTTC
TRBJ2-2,NA,NA,TRBV6-2/TRBV6-3,CASRMDKYTGELFF,TGTGCCAGCAGAATGGACAAATACACCGGGGAGCTGTTTTTT
TRBJ2-1,NA,NA,TRBV5-6,CASSLERFIYDEQFF,TGTGCCAGCAGCTTGGAGCGATTTATATACGATGAGCAGTTCTTC
TRBJ2-6,NA,once,TRBV30,CAWSRGRGGSGANVLTF,TGTGCCTGGAGCCGGGGCAGGGGGGGGTCTGGGGCCAACGTCCTGACTTTC
TRBJ1-2,TRBD1,few,TRBV12-3/TRBV12-4,CASSRDRAYGYTF,TGTGCCAGCAGCCGCGACAGGGCCTATGGCTACACCTTC
TRBJ1-3,TRBD1,NA,TRBV18,CASSRGTAGNTIYF,TGTGCCAGCTCACGTGGGACAGCTGGAAACACCATATATTTT
TRBJ2-5,NA,NA,TRBV12-3/TRBV12-4,CASSLGSTQYF,TGTGCCAGCAGTTTAGGTTCGACCCAGTACTTC
TRBJ1-2,NA,NA,TRBV5-1,CASSLGVRWGYTF,TGCGCCAGCAGCTTGGGTGTCCGCTGGGGCTACACCTTC
TRBJ2-2,TRBD1,NA,TRBV7-2,CASRPGTGVHTGELFF,TGTGCCAGCAGACCCGGGACAGGGGTTCACACCGGGGAGCTGTTTTTT
TRBJ1-4,NA,NA,TRBV27,CASRGLPPGEKLFF,TGTGCCAGCAGGGGACTCCCGCCAGGTGAAAAACTGTTTTTT
TRBJ2-3,NA,NA,TRBV30,CAWRIRSGTDTQYF,TGTGCCTGGAGAATACGGTCTGGCACAGATACGCAGTATTTT
TRBJ2-1,NA,NA,TRBV28,CASTPASSESYNEQFF,TGTGCCAGCACTCCCGCAAGTAGCGAATCCTACAATGAGCAGTTCTTC
TRBJ2-3,NA,NA,TRBV20-1,CSARAEGIADTQYF,TGCAGTGCTAGAGCGGAGGGAATTGCAGATACGCAGTATTTT
TRBJ1-5,NA,NA,TRBV20-1,CSASAREGQPQHF,TGCAGTGCTAGTGCCAGGGAGGGTCAGCCCCAGCATTTT
TRBJ2-5,TRBD2,NA,TRBV15,CATSRTSGGGRETQYF,TGTGCCACCAGCAGGACTAGCGGGGGGGGACGGGAGACCCAGTACTTC